The clone carrying this T cell receptor (beta chain) appeared a single time. The CDR3 extends over 11 amino acids. The V end was cut by 4 bases, the J end by 12 bases, with 14 bases between. Here immunoSEQ multiplex PCR was the method, and the copy in TCRdb shows in-frame clones only, minus some. The profile covers roughly 25,000 clones, with around 83% appearing a single time and roughly 5% taken by the ten largest. This sample was included in a study of ipilimumab plus nivolumab after autologous stem cell transplantation. In the study overall: Typical patient got a handful of ipilimumab doses and about eight nivolumab doses (median). DLBCL patients had primary refractory or relapsed disease.

Checkpoint therapy with ipilimumab 1 mg/kg began 14 to 28 days after transplant. The sequence was obtained from a male donor with diffuse large B-cell lymphoma. The sample consisted of PBMCs, taken in a trial of ipilimumab plus nivolumab as post-transplant consolidation. The chain recombines TRBV5-3 with TRBJ2-7; D not certain. TRBV5-3 is classed as an ORF, of uncertain function. As DNA, the CDR3 is TGTGCCAGAAGCCCAATTTGGAGCCGGTACTTC. This gives the protein CARSPIWSRYF.